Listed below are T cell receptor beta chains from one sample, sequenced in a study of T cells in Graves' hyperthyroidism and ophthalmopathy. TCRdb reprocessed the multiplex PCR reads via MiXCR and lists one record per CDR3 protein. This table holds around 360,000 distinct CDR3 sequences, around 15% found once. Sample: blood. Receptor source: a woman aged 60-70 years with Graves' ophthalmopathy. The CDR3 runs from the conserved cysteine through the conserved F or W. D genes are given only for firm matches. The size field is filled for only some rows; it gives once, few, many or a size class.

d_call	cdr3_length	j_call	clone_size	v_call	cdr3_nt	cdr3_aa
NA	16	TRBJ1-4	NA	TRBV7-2	TGTGCCAGCAGCTTCCGGGGGGCGCTAACTAATGAAAAACTGTTTTTT	CASSFRGALTNEKLFF
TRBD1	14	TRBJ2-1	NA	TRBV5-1	TGCGCCAGCAGCGAGGGACAGGTCTCCAATGAGCAGTTCTTC	CASSEGQVSNEQFF
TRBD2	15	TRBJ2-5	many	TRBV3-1	TGTGCCAGCAGCCCGCTGACTAGCGGAGCCGAGACCCAGTACTTC	CASSPLTSGAETQYF
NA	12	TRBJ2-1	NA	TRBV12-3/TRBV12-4	TGTGCCAGCACCTGGGGGAACAATGAGCAGTTCTTC	CASTWGNNEQFF
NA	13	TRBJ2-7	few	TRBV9	TGTGCCAGCAATGCAGACTCCTATGAGGAGCAGTACTTC	CASNADSYEEQYF
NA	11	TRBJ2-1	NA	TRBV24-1	TGTGCCACCGGGGAGCGGAATGAGCAGTTCTTC	CATGERNEQFF
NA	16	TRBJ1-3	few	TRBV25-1	TGTGCCAGCAGTGCCCCGGGCCTAAACTCTGGAAACACCATATATTTT	CASSAPGLNSGNTIYF
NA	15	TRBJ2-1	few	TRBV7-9	TGTGCCAGCAGCTTAGTCCCCCTTGGGGACAATGAGCAGTTCTTC	CASSLVPLGDNEQFF
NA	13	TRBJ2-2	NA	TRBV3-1	TGTGCCAGCAGCCAAAGTCATACCGGGGAGCTGTTTTTT	CASSQSHTGELFF
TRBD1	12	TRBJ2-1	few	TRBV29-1	TGCAGCGTTGTGGGACAGGTTAATGAGCAGTTCTTC	CSVVGQVNEQFF
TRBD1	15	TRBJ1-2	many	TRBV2	TGTGCCAGCAGGAACCGAGGACAGGGTGCCTATGGCTACACCTTC	CASRNRGQGAYGYTF
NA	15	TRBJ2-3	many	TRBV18	TGTGCCAGCTCGTCGCCGGGAACTAGCACAGATACGCAGTATTTT	CASSSPGTSTDTQYF
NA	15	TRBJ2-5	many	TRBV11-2	TGTGCCAGCAGCCCCCGAGGGGGTCTTGTTGAGACCCAGTACTTC	CASSPRGGLVETQYF
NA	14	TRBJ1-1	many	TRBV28	TGTGCCAGCAGACACAATGGAATGAACACTGAAGCTTTCTTT	CASRHNGMNTEAFF
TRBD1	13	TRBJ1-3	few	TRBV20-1	TGCAGTGCTTACAGGGGCTCTGGAAACACCATATATTTT	CSAYRGSGNTIYF
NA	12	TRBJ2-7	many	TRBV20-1	TGCAGTGCTTTGGCCATCTCCTACGAGCAGTACTTC	CSALAISYEQYF
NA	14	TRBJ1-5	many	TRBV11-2	TGTGCCAGCAGCCTCGGTTCCTACAATCAGCCCCAGCATTTT	CASSLGSYNQPQHF
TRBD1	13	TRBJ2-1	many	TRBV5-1	TGCGCCAGCAGCTCCGGACAGGGCTATGAGCAGTTCTTC	CASSSGQGYEQFF
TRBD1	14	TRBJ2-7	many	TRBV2	TGTGCCAGCTTTGCGGGACAGGGATTTGGGGAGCAGTACTTC	CASFAGQGFGEQYF
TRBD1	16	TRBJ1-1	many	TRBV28	TGTGCCAGCAGAGAGAGCCCAGGGGGCGCGGGCACTGAAGCTTTCTTT	CASRESPGGAGTEAFF
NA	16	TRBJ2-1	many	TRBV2	TGTGCCAGCAGTGAAAGACCCGGGCCAGGGTACAATGAGCAGTTCTTC	CASSERPGPGYNEQFF
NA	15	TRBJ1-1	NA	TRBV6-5	TGTGCCAGCAGTTACGGAGGAGGGGAGGCTCTCTGGGTTTTCTTT	CASSYGGGEALWVFF
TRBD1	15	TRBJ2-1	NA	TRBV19	TGTGCCAGTAGTATTGGGGGACAGGAAAACAATGAGCAGTTCTTC	CASSIGGQENNEQFF
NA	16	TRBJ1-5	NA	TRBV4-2	TGTGCCAGCAGCCGTTATGTCCAGACAGTCAATCAGCCCCAGCATTTT	CASSRYVQTVNQPQHF
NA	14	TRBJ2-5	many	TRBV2	TGTGCCAGCAGTGATTCGTCAAACAAAGAGACCCAGTACTTC	CASSDSSNKETQYF
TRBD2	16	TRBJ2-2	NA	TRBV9	TGTGCCAGCAGCGGGGGACTAGCTGCGAACACCGGGGAGCTGTTTTTT	CASSGGLAANTGELFF